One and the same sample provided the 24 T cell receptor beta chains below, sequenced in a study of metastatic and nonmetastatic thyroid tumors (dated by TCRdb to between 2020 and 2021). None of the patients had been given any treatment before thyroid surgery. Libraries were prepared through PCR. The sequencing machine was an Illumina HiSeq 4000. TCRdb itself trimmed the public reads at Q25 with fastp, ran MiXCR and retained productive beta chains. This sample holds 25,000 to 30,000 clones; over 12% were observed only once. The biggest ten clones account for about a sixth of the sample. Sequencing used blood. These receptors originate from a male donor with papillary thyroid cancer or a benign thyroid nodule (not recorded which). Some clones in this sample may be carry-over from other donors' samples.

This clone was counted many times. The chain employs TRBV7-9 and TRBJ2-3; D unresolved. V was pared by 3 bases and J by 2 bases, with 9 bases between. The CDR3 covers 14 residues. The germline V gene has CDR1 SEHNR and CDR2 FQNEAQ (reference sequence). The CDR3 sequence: CASSLVGHTDTQYF. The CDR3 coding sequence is TGTGCCAGCAGCTTGGTAGGTCACACAGATACGCAGTATTTT.

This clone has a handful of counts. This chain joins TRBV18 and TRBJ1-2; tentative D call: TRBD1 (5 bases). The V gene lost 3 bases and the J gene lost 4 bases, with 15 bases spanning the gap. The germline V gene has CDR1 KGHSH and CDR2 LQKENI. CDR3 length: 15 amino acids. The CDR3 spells CASSPPGTAIYGYTF. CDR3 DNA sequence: TGTGCCAGCTCACCCCCGGGGACCGCTATCTATGGCTACACCTTC.

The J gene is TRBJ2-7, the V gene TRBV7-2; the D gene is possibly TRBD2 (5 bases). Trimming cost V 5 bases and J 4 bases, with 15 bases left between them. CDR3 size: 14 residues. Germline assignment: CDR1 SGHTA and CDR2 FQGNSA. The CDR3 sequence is CASSRIAPDYEQYF. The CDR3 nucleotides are TGTGCCAGCAGCAGAATAGCGCCCGATTACGAGCAGTACTTC. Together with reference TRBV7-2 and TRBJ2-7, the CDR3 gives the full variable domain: GAGVSQSPSNKVTEKGKDVELRCDPISGHTALYWYRQSLGQGLEFLIYFQGNSAPDKSGLPSDRFSAERTGGSVSTLTIQRTQQEDSAVYLCASSRIAPDYEQYFGPGTRLTVT.

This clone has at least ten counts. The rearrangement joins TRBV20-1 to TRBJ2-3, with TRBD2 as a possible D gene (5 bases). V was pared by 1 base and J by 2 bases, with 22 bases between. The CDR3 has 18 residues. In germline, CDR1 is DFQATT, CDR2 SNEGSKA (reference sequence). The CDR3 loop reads CSARAIGKHLPNTDTQYF. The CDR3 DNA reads TGCAGTGCTAGAGCTATCGGGAAGCACCTCCCCAACACAGATACGCAGTATTTT.

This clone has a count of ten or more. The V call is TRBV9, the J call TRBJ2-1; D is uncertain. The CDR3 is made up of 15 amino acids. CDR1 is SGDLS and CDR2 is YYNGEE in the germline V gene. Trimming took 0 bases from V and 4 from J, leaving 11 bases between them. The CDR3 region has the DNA TGTGCCAGCAGCGTAGGAGGTAACAAGTACAATGAGCAGTTCTTC. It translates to CASSVGGNKYNEQFF.

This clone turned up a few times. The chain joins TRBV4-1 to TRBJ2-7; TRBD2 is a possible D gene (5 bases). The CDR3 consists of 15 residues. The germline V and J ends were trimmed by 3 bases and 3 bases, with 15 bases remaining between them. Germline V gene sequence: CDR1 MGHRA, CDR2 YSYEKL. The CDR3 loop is CASSHDRGWVYEQYF. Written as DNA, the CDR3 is TGCGCCAGCAGCCATGATCGGGGTTGGGTCTACGAGCAGTACTTC.

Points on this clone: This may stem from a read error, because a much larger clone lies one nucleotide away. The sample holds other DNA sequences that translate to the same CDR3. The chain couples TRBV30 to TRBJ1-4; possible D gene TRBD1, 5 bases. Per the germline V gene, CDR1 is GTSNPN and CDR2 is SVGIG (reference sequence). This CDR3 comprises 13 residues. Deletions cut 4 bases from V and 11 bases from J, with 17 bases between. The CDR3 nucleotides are TGTGCCTGGATGGGGGAGCAGGGTAGCAAACTGTTTTTT. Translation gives CAWMGEQGSKLFF.

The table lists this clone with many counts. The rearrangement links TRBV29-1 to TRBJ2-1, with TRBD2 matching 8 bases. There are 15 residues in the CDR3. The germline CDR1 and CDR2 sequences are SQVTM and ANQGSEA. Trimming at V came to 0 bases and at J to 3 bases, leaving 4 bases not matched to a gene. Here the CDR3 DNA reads TGCAGCGTTGAAGACGGTAGCGGGAACTACAATGAGCAGTTCTTC. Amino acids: CSVEDGSGNYNEQFF.

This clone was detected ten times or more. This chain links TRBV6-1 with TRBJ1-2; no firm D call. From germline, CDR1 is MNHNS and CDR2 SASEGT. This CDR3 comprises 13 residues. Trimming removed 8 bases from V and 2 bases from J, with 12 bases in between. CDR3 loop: CASSAAANYGYTF. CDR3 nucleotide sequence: TGTGCCAGCTCCGCCGCAGCGAACTATGGCTACACCTTC.

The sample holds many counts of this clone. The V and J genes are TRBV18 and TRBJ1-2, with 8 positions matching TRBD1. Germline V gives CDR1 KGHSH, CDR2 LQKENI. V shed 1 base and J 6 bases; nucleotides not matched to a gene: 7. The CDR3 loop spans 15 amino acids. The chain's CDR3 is CASSPQTTGGDGYTF. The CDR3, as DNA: TGTGCCAGCTCACCACAGACTACAGGGGGTGATGGCTACACCTTC.

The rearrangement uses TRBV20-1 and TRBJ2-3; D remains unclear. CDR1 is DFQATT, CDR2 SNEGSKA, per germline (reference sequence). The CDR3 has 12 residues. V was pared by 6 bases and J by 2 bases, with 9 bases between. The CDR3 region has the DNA TGCAGTGCCCAGCTTGACACAGATACGCAGTATTTT. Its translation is CSAQLDTDTQYF.

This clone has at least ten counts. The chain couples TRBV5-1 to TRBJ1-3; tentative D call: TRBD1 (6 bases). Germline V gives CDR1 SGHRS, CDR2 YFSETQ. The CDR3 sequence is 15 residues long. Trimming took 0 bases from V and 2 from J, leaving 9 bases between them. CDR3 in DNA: TGCGCCAGCAGCTTGGGTGCAGGGGCTGGAAACACCATATATTTT. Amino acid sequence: CASSLGAGAGNTIYF.

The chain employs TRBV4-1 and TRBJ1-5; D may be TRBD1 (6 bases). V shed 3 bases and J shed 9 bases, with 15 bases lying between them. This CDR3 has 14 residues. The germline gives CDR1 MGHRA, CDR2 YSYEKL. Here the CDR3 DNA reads TGCGCCAGCAGCCATCTTAGGGGGTCGCCGCCCCAGCATTTT. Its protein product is CASSHLRGSPPQHF.

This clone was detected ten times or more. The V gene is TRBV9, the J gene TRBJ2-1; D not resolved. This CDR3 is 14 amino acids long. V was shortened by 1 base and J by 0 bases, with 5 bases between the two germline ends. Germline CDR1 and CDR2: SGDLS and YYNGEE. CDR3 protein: CASSVMGSYNEQFF. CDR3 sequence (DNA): TGTGCCAGCAGCGTAATGGGCTCCTACAATGAGCAGTTCTTC.

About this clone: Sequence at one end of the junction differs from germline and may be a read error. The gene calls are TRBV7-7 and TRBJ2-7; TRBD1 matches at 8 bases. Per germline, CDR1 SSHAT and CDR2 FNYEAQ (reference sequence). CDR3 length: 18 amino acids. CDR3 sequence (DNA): TGTGCTAGCAGCTTAGGGGACAGGCCCAGGGTTAGGTCCTACGAGCAGTACTTC. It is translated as CASSLGDRPRVRSYEQYF.

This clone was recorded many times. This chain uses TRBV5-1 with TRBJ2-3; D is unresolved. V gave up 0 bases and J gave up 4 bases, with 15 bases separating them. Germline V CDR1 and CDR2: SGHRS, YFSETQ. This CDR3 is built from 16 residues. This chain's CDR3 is CASSLAGRDGPDTQYF. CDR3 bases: TGCGCCAGCAGCTTGGCTGGGCGAGATGGGCCAGATACGCAGTATTTT.

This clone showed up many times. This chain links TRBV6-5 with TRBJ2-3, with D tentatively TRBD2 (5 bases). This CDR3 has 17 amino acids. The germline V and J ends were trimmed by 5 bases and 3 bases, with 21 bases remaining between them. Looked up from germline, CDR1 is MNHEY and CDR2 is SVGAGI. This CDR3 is CASSRPPSMGSTDTQYF. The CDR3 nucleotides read TGTGCCAGCAGTCGACCCCCTAGCATGGGATCTACAGATACGCAGTATTTT.

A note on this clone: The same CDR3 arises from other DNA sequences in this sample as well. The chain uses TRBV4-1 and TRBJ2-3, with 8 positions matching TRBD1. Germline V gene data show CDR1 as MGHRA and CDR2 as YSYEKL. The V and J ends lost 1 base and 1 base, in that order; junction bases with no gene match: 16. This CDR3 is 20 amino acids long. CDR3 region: CASSQVFSGGRRSGTDTQYF. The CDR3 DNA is TGCGCCAGCAGCCAAGTTTTTTCAGGGGGCAGGCGGTCGGGCACAGATACGCAGTATTTT.

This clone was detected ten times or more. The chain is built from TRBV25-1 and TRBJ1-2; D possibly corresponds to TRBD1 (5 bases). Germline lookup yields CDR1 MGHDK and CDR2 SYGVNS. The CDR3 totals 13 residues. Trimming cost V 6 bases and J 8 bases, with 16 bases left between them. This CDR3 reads CASRGRARWGYTF. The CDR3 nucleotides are TGTGCCAGCAGGGGACGGGCTCGATGGGGCTACACCTTC.

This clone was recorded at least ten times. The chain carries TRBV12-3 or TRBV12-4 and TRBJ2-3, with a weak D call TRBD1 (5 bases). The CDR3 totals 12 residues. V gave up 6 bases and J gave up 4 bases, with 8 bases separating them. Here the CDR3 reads CASSPGSDTQYF. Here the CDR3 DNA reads TGTGCCAGCAGCCCAGGGTCAGATACGCAGTATTTT.

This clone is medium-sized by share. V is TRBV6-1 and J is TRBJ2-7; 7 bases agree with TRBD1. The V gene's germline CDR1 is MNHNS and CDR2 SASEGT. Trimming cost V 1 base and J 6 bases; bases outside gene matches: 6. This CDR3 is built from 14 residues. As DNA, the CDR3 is TGTGCCAGCAGTGAAGGAGACAGGGCGCGCGAGCAGTACTTC. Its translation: CASSEGDRAREQYF.

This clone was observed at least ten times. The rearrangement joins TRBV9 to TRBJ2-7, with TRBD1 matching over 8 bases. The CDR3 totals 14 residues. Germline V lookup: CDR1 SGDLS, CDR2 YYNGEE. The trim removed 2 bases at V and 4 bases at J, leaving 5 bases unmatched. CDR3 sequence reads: CASSVQGASYEQYF. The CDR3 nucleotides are TGTGCCAGCAGCGTTCAGGGGGCCTCATACGAGCAGTACTTC.

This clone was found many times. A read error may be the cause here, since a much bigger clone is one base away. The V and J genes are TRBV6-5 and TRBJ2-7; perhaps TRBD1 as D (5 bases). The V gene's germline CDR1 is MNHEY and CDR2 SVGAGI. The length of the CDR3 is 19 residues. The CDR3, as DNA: TGTGCCAGCAGTTACAAAGGGGCAGGTTCTTTTCATTCCTCCTACGGGCAGTACTTC. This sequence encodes CASSYKGAGSFHSSYGQYF.

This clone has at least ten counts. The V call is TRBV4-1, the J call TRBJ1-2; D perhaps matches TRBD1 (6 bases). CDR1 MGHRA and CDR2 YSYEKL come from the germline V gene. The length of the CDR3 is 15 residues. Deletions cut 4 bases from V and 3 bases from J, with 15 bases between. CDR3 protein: CASSLRAGADYGYTF. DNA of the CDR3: TGCGCCAGCAGCCTTCGGGCAGGGGCCGACTATGGCTACACCTTC.